The following is a T cell receptor (beta chain) sequence with its context. This sample is part of a study of blood T cell repertoires in COVID-19. Turning to the study itself: COVID-19 samples collected from the United States, Italy and Spain covered acute and convalescent phases. Sources were T cells, B-cell-depleted T cells, or PBMCs; the material itself was cDNA or gDNA.

The protocol was immunoSEQ multiplex PCR, while the TCRdb copy is restricted to in-frame clones and leaves out a portion. The sample lists tens of thousands of clones, around nine tenths seen once, with 7.5% to 9% in the top ten. V lost 0 bases, J lost 0 bases, and 11 bases lay in between. Germline CDR1 and CDR2: SGHAT and FQNNGV. The CDR3 totals 16 residues. Sample: peripheral blood. The chain uses TRBV11-2 and TRBJ1-1, with a weak D call TRBD1 (5 bases). This receptor was taken from a human donor in a cohort sampled during active COVID-19. In DNA form, the CDR3 reads TGTGCCAGCAGCTTAGAGGGAAGGGGCCTGAACACTGAAGCTTTCTTT. Translated, it gives CASSLEGRGLNTEAFF.